This TCR beta chain was identified in a study of CD8 T cells in Susac syndrome. The RNA, about 0.5 to 1 ug, was put through reverse transcription using random hexamers. The authors amplified TCR beta CDR3 across 54 Vbeta and 13 Jbeta using immunoSEQ multiplex PCR. TCRdb independently ran MiXCR on the immunoSEQ multiplex PCR reads; one entry per CDR3 protein. The table shows hundreds of thousands of distinct CDR3 sequences, with 70% to 90% occurring only once. CD8+ and CD4+ blood T cells underwent TCR beta sequencing. This clonotype was seen just once. CDR3 size: 17 residues. In germline, CDR1 is GTSNPN, CDR2 SVGIG (reference sequence). V dropped 3 bases and J dropped 0; count of bases not matched to a gene: 8.

The material sequenced was CD8+ T cells from PBMCs. The receptor's source is a human donor with multiple sclerosis. The chain links TRBV30 to TRBJ2-2, with 9 bases aligning to TRBD2. In DNA, the CDR3 is TGTGCCTGGAGCGCTCCGTTAGCGGGGGCGAACACCGGGGAGCTGTTTTTT. Its protein product is CAWSAPLAGANTGELFF.